This T cell receptor beta chain derives from a study of type 1 regulatory T cells (dated by TCRdb to about 2021). About the study as a whole: The study characterized an in vitro protocol that generated a Tr1-enriched, alloantigen-specific CD4 T cell product named T-allo10. T-allo10 was under clinical evaluation in patients with hematological malignancies receiving allogeneic hematopoietic stem cell transplantation.

Remarks on this clonotype: The antigen this receptor binds is unknown. Base qualities are not recorded, but no much larger clone differs from it by a single base.

From a lookup of the germline V gene, CDR1 and CDR2 are LGHNT and FRNRAP. Measured from the cysteine to the phenylalanine, the CDR3 is 16 residues long. Only the CDR3 DNA stays, 48 bases, in frame from base 1. Compared with germline, V lacks 6 bases and J lacks 4 bases; bases without a gene match: 6. The run used an Illumina MiSeq. TCRdb ran its own pipeline on the public reads, namely fastp trimming at Q25 and MiXCR clone calling, and kept in-frame beta chains. CDR3 protein duplicates are merged, each entry listing the most common genes and DNA. This sample lists about 97,000 distinct CDR3 sequences; around a third were detected once. The ten largest clones capture 2.2% of the sample.

Input material: CD4+ T cells, either the whole sample or a sorted fraction (not recorded which). The V gene is TRBV12-5 and the J gene is TRBJ2-2; a stretch of 12 junction bases matches TRBD2. This receptor was taken from a human donor in good health. The base sequence is TGTGCTAGTGGCATCCCTAGCGGGAGGGCCACCGGGGAGCTGTTTTTT. This yields the protein CASGIPSGRATGELFF.